This passage covers 4 T cell receptor beta chains from one sample sequenced in a study of control samples from healthy donors and cancer patients. The data were produced by immunoSEQ multiplex PCR, yet TCRdb's version contains in-frame clones alone and is incomplete. The sample comprises 150,000 to 200,000 clones, 88% of which are singletons, and 4.9% rests with the top ten. The sequencing sample was made of blood. Receptors were obtained from a young woman in good health.

The CDR3 reads CASKKDFWGQGGTEAFF. The DNA for the CDR3 is TGTGCCAGCAAAAAGGACTTCTGGGGACAGGGGGGGACTGAAGCTTTCTTT. The gene calls are TRBV27 and TRBJ1-1; 11 nucleotides agree with TRBD1. This CDR3 has 17 amino acids. Germline V gene lookup returns CDR1 MNHEY and CDR2 SMNVEV (reference sequence). V shed 7 bases and J 5 bases; nucleotides not matched to a gene: 15.

The V and J genes are TRBV15 and TRBJ2-5; D not resolved. The V end was cut by 1 base, the J end by 5 bases, with 23 bases between. Germline V CDR1 and CDR2: LNHNV, YYDKDF (reference sequence). The CDR3 is made up of 18 amino acids. CDR3 sequence: CATSRVSGLVGSRETQYF. CDR3 bases: TGTGCCACCAGCAGAGTGTCCGGGTTGGTAGGGTCAAGGGAGACCCAGTACTTC.

The CDR3 coding sequence is TGTGCCAGCAGCCAGAGCGGAAACTACGAGCAGTACTTC. This codes for CASSQSGNYEQYF. The V and J genes are TRBV6-2 or TRBV6-3 and TRBJ2-7; tentative D call: TRBD2 (5 bases). Germline V gives CDR1 MNHEY, CDR2 SVGEGT. Trimming shortened V by 6 bases and J by 3 bases, and 12 bases separated the two germline ends. The CDR3 runs 13 residues.

The CDR3 sequence is CASRTAGTPYNEQFF. The CDR3 region has the DNA TGTGCCAGCAGAACTGCCGGGACTCCATACAATGAGCAGTTCTTC. The V and J genes are TRBV12-1 and TRBJ2-1; the table assigns TRBD2, which was not confirmed against the DNA. TRBV12-1 is labeled a pseudogene. This CDR3 has 15 residues.